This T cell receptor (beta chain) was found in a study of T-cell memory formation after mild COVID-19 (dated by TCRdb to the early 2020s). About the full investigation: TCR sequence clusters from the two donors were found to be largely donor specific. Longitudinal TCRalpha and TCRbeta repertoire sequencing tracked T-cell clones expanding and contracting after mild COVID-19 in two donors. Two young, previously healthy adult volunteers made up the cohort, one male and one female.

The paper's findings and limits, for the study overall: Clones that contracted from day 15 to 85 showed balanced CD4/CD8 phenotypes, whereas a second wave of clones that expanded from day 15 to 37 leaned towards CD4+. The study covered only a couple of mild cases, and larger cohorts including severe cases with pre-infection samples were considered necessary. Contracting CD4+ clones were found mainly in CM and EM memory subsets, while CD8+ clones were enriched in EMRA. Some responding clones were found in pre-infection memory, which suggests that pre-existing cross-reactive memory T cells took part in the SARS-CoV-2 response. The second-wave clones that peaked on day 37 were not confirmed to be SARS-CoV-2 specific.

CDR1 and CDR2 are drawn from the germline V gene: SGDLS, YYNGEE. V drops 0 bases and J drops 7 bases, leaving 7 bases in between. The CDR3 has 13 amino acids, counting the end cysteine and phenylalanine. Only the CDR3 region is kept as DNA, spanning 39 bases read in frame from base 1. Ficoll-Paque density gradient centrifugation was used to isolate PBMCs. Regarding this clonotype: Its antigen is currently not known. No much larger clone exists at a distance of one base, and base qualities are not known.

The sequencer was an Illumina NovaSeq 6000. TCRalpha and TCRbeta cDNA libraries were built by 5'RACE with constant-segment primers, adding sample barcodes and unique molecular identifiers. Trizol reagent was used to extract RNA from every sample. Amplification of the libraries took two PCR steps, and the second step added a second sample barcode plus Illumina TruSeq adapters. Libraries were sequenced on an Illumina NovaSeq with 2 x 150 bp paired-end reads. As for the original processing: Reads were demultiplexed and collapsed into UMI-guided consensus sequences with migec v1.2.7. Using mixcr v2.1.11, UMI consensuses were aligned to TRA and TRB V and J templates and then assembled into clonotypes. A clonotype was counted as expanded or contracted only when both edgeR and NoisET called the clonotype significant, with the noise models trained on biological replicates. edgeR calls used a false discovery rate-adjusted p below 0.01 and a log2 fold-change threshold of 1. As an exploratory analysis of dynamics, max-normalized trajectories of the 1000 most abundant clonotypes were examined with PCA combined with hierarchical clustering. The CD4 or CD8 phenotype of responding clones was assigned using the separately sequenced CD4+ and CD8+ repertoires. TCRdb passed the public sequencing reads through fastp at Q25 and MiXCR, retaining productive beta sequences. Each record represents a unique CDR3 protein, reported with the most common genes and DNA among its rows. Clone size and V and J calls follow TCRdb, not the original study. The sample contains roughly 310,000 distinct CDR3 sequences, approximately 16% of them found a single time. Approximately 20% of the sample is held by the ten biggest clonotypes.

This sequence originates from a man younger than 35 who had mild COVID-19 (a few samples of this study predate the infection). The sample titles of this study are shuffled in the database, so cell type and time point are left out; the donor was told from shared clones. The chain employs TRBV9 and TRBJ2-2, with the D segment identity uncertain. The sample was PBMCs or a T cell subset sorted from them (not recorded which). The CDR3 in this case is CASSVVLYGELFF. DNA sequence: TGTGCCAGCAGCGTAGTTCTCTACGGGGAGCTGTTTTTT.